This record looks at one T cell receptor beta chain sequence and its context. This receptor's antigen is unknown. The read is 3 residues too short to cover the CDR3 end, so that end is filled in from the germline J gene. CVID was diagnosed by standard criteria: serum IgG, IgA and/or IgM reduced below normal range, plus specific antibody deficiency. There were fewer than 45 subjects in the CVID group (roughly 29 male and some 15 female), ranging in age from 9 to 64 years, with a mean age of about 42. Predominantly Caucasian heritage was noted among both the CVID patients and the healthy controls. At the time of study participation, every CVID subject had been on replacement immunoglobulin therapy for at least one year. At the time of blood collection, no CVID subject was ill or was being treated with immunomodulatory or immunosuppressive medication. From each donor, about 4.5 to 9 ml of heparinized peripheral whole blood was collected. Genomic DNA from adults with common variable immune deficiency (CVID) and from healthy adult controls was used for sequencing of TCRbeta CDR3 repertoires. To isolate peripheral blood mononuclear cells, diluted blood was subjected to density centrifugation over Hypaque 1077 or Ficoll-Paque. Genomic DNA was obtained from unsorted mononuclear cells through either Qiagen column purification or a centrifugation-based method.

These data originate in a study of T cell clonality in common variable immunodeficiency (dated by TCRdb to 2014 to 2015). V gives up 2 bases and J gives up 5 bases, and the segment between their germline ends measures 16 bases. The CDR3 runs 15 residues from the cysteine to the phenylalanine. Part of the CDR3 DNA is given, 36 bases translated from base 1. In the germline V gene, CDR1 corresponds to MNHNS and CDR2 to SASEGT. For sequencing, equivalent amounts of genomic DNA were input from CVID and control samples. For every sample, a 60 bp segment covering the rearranged TCRbeta CDR3 region was amplified and then sequenced. The immunoSEQ assay, a bias-corrected multiplex PCR with high-throughput sequencing, was employed for TCRbeta amplification. As for the authors' bioinformatics: Every unique nucleotide sequence counted as a clone and was annotated with V, D and J genes, copy number and frequency. Sequences were labeled productive if in frame, and non-productive if out of frame or containing stop codons. As previously described, clonality was calculated on the basis of Shannon's entropy. The predicted amino acid sequences of productive clones were used to derive the mean CDR3 Kyte-Doolittle hydropathy. Hierarchical clustering of scaled V gene usage was performed with the R hclust function using Manhattan distance and complete linkage. Clone sharing by CDR3 amino acid sequence was assessed by resampling 12 repertoires per group over 100 rounds. The repertoires were searched for over 60 published EBV-specific TCRbeta sequences and some 250 published CMV-specific TCRbeta sequences. A couple of CVID samples yielding fewer than 10,000 sequences were excluded from analysis, leaving some 40 CVID repertoires. TCRdb provides this immuneACCESS table in a form limited to in-frame rearrangements. Some clones are lacking; in checked studies, under half of them reflect an unresolved V gene, and why the rest are absent is not known. V and J calls and clone size follow that table, whereas D and trimming were derived from the DNA. The sample counts roughly 39,000 clones, each observed more than once. Together, the top ten hold approximately 5.5% of the sample.

General study outcomes and caveats: Despite equal DNA input, controls averaged about 81,820 unique sequences per sample versus around 30,000 in CVID samples. CVID subjects shared fewer TCRbeta clones with each other than healthy controls did (p < 0.0001). Fewer deletions and N-nucleotide insertions were reportedly observed in CVID TCRbeta sequences, and highly modified clones with 13 or more V deletions were reportedly absent from CVID TCRbeta sequences. TCRbeta clonality was higher in CVID subjects than in healthy controls (t-test p = 0.018), and the increase was most characteristic of about a third of subjects. It was noted by the authors that sequencing of the repertoires of T cell subpopulations would be needed to clarify the cause of the increased clonality in CVID. Correlations of repertoire features with clinical complications were constrained by heterogeneity among patients within the CVID cohort.

The receptor was derived from a human donor with common variable immunodeficiency. Sequenced: peripheral blood mononuclear cells. The chain uses TRBV6-1 and TRBJ2-7; TRBD2 is a possible D gene, resting on 6 matching bases. The CDR3 region: CASSEMSSGSHEQYF. CDR3 bases read: TGTGCCAGCAGTGAAATGTCGAGCGGGTCCCACGAG.